Listed below are T cell receptor beta chains from one sample, sequenced in a study of blood T cell repertoires in COVID-19. The assay was immunoSEQ multiplex PCR, and TCRdb's table has in-frame clones only and misses some. In the table there are 150,000 to 200,000 clones, over 60% of which are singletons. Material for sequencing was peripheral blood. The receptor source for this set is an older woman with acute or convalescent COVID-19. Each CDR3 is given with its conserved first and last residue. A D gene is named only where the DNA matches it firmly. Rows may omit the clone size; those that give it use once, few, many or a size class.

- | TRBJ2-2 | - | TRBV27 | CASSLTPRHTGELFF | TGTGCCAGCAGTTTAACCCCACGACATACCGGGGAGCTGTTTTTT
- | TRBJ1-2 | - | TRBV30 | CAWSPGHHSGGYTF | TGTGCCTGGAGTCCGGGACACCACAGTGGGGGCTACACCTTC
TRBD1 | TRBJ2-2 | - | TRBV19 | CASSTPRTGNTGELFF | TGTGCCAGTAGTACTCCGCGGACAGGGAACACCGGGGAGCTGTTTTTT
TRBD2 | TRBJ2-7 | - | TRBV19 | CASSTLAGVREQYF | TGTGCCAGTAGTACCCTAGCGGGAGTACGGGAGCAGTACTTC
- | TRBJ1-1 | - | TRBV11-2 | CASSLLPYRGWNTEAFF | TGTGCCAGCAGCTTACTCCCGTACCGGGGATGGAACACTGAAGCTTTCTTT
TRBD1 | TRBJ1-5 | - | TRBV19 | CASSTHQGAEQPQHF | TGTGCCAGTAGTACCCACCAGGGGGCGGAACAGCCCCAGCATTTT
- | TRBJ1-3 | - | TRBV5-1 | CASSSTTLSGNTIYF | TGCGCCAGCAGCTCAACGACTCTATCGGGAAACACCATATATTTT
TRBD1 | TRBJ1-2 | once | TRBV7-9 | CASSTDRARGYTF | TGTGCCAGCAGTACGGACAGGGCTCGTGGCTACACCTTC
- | TRBJ1-5 | - | TRBV6-2/TRBV6-3 | CASSYSQGGNQPQHF | TGTGCCAGCAGTTACTCCCAAGGGGGCAATCAGCCCCAGCATTTT
- | TRBJ1-1 | - | TRBV18 | CASSPPEQGLLNTEAFF | TGTGCCAGCTCACCCCCAGAGCAGGGGCTGCTGAACACTGAAGCTTTCTTT
TRBD1 | TRBJ1-4 | - | TRBV5-5 | CASRKQTGLNEKLFF | TGTGCCAGCAGAAAACAGACAGGGCTTAATGAAAAACTGTTTTTT
TRBD2 | TRBJ2-3 | - | TRBV7-2 | CASSLGLARQADTQYF | TGTGCCAGCAGTCTTGGACTAGCACGGCAGGCAGATACGCAGTATTTT
- | TRBJ2-5 | - | TRBV5-1 | CASRDRAQYQETQYF | TGCGCCAGCAGGGACAGAGCCCAGTACCAAGAGACCCAGTACTTC
- | TRBJ1-5 | - | TRBV7-9 | CASSPVGDSNQPQHF | TGTGCCAGCAGCCCCGTGGGAGACAGCAATCAGCCCCAGCATTTT
- | TRBJ2-7 | - | TRBV7-2 | CASSLGSGEQYF | TGTGCCAGCAGCTTAGGAAGCGGCGAGCAGTACTTC
- | TRBJ1-3 | - | TRBV7-9 | CASSPDMAGNTIYF | TGTGCCAGCAGCCCGGACATGGCTGGAAACACCATATATTTT
- | TRBJ2-2 | few | TRBV21-1 | CASSKSRAGESTNTGELFF | TGTGCCAGCAGCAAATCTAGAGCGGGAGAATCAACGAACACCGGGGAGCTGTTTTTT
TRBD1 | TRBJ1-6 | few | TRBV11-3 | CASPYRGNSPLHF | TGTGCCAGCCCCTACAGGGGGAATTCACCCCTCCACTTT
- | TRBJ1-1 | - | TRBV10-3 | CAISESARGKYTEAFF | TGTGCCATCAGTGAGTCGGCCCGGGGAAAATACACTGAAGCTTTCTTT
TRBD2 | TRBJ2-2 | - | TRBV7-6 | CASSGSGGPFGELFF | TGTGCCAGCAGCGGCTCGGGAGGGCCGTTCGGGGAGCTGTTTTTT
TRBD2 | TRBJ2-7 | - | TRBV7-6 | CASSPQREGSYEQYF | TGTGCCAGCAGCCCCCAGAGGGAGGGGAGTTACGAGCAGTACTTC
TRBD2 | TRBJ2-1 | - | TRBV2 | CASRVGSGRGNEQFF | TGTGCCAGCAGGGTAGGTAGCGGGAGAGGCAATGAGCAGTTCTTC
- | TRBJ1-4 | - | TRBV5-4 | CASSLDGSVRNEKLFF | TGTGCCAGCAGCTTAGACGGGTCAGTTCGTAATGAAAAACTGTTTTTT
- | TRBJ1-1 | few | TRBV7-2 | CASSPSRGAGTEAFF | TGTGCCAGCAGCCCAAGCCGGGGGGCCGGCACTGAAGCTTTCTTT
- | TRBJ1-2 | - | TRBV12-3/TRBV12-4 | CASSRTYYGYTF | TGTGCCAGCAGTAGGACATACTATGGCTACACCTTC
TRBD1 | TRBJ2-1 | - | TRBV11-2 | CASSLVRDRLYNEQFF | TGTGCCAGCAGCTTAGTTCGGGACAGGCTCTACAATGAGCAGTTCTTC
TRBD1 | TRBJ1-3 | - | TRBV4-1 | CASSQAPGQGGLSGGNTIYF | TGCGCCAGCAGCCAAGCGCCGGGACAGGGGGGATTGTCCGGTGGAAACACCATATATTTT